This is a list of T cell receptor beta chains from one sample in a study of CD8 T cells in ankylosing spondylitis. TCRdb itself ran the 5' RACE reads through MiXCR, one entry per CDR3 protein. The sample consists of 230,000 or so distinct CDR3 sequences, approximately 20% of them appearing once. Material: blood, either unsorted or a sorted T cell fraction (not recorded which). These receptors all come from a male donor with ankylosing spondylitis or in good health (not recorded which). Each CDR3 is given with its conserved first and last residue. Expanded clones are given a class, and other clones once, few, many or no size at all.

cdr3_aa: CASSQDSAGYEQYF; v_call: TRBV4-3; clone_size: few
cdr3_aa: CASSHYDAETQYF; v_call: TRBV12-3/TRBV12-4; clone_size: many
cdr3_aa: CASSLQGQPQHF; v_call: TRBV7-2; clone_size: few
cdr3_aa: CASSVTSGSGDEQFF; v_call: TRBV6-4; clone_size: many
cdr3_aa: CASSPTSGSGETQYF; v_call: TRBV12-3/TRBV12-4; clone_size: many
cdr3_aa: CASSLQSGRAQETQYF; v_call: TRBV7-8; clone_size: .
cdr3_aa: CSARDPSGSSYNEQFF; v_call: TRBV20-1; clone_size: .
cdr3_aa: CASSLDQGYNEQFF; v_call: TRBV11-2; clone_size: .
cdr3_aa: CASKPPGLAGGRDEQYF; v_call: TRBV28; clone_size: few
cdr3_aa: CASSQGTSGRALLYEQYF; v_call: TRBV4-1; clone_size: many
cdr3_aa: CASSLGDSLYEQYF; v_call: TRBV12-3/TRBV12-4; clone_size: many
cdr3_aa: CSVEVQGVGDTQYF; v_call: TRBV29-1; clone_size: .
cdr3_aa: CASSPYQAGGHNEQFF; v_call: TRBV12-3/TRBV12-4; clone_size: .
cdr3_aa: CASSSVLQGLSTDTQYF; v_call: TRBV5-1; clone_size: .
cdr3_aa: CASSSMETQYF; v_call: TRBV11-1; clone_size: .
cdr3_aa: CASLTYRDGAYEQYF; v_call: TRBV2; clone_size: .
cdr3_aa: CASSLPTSGSTYEQYF; v_call: TRBV4-2; clone_size: .
cdr3_aa: CATQPHRRAEQFF; v_call: TRBV15; clone_size: few
cdr3_aa: CASSQGGDGIYGYTF; v_call: TRBV4-1; clone_size: .
cdr3_aa: CSVQWSYEQYF; v_call: TRBV29-1; clone_size: few
cdr3_aa: CASSPEYAYEQYF; v_call: TRBV6-1; clone_size: few
cdr3_aa: CASSQWNEIGEQYF; v_call: TRBV16; clone_size: many
cdr3_aa: CASRRQGTTEAFF; v_call: TRBV25-1; clone_size: .
cdr3_aa: CASSQVGTDPYYEQYF; v_call: TRBV4-1; clone_size: .
cdr3_aa: CSARVQDRGGEPQHF; v_call: TRBV20-1; clone_size: .
cdr3_aa: CASSQGWTSGTNEQFF; v_call: TRBV3-1; clone_size: .
cdr3_aa: CSARASGTGGTGELFF; v_call: TRBV20-1; clone_size: .
cdr3_aa: CASSADLRGYGYTF; v_call: TRBV7-9; clone_size: few
cdr3_aa: CASSLFPVGEISYEQYF; v_call: TRBV5-1; clone_size: few
cdr3_aa: CASSRTVQETQYF; v_call: TRBV13; clone_size: .
cdr3_aa: CASSPVGGTEAFF; v_call: TRBV14; clone_size: many
cdr3_aa: CASSWWDNNQPQHF; v_call: TRBV12-3/TRBV12-4; clone_size: many
cdr3_aa: CASSLLSDRRYEQYF; v_call: TRBV27; clone_size: many
cdr3_aa: CASSLEAGLYEQYF; v_call: TRBV7-3; clone_size: .
cdr3_aa: CASSYKGGTGELFF; v_call: TRBV6-5; clone_size: few
cdr3_aa: CSARSGPFNTGELFF; v_call: TRBV20-1; clone_size: few
cdr3_aa: CASSPRRIQETQYF; v_call: TRBV7-2; clone_size: .
cdr3_aa: CASSPTARRGTDTQYF; v_call: TRBV28; clone_size: many
cdr3_aa: CASSYRPGQTDTQYF; v_call: TRBV7-8; clone_size: .
cdr3_aa: CASSWGDGNSYNEQFF; v_call: TRBV7-8; clone_size: .
cdr3_aa: CASSFRDPAYEQYF; v_call: TRBV27; clone_size: .
cdr3_aa: CASSEGLADYYEQYF; v_call: TRBV5-1; clone_size: .
cdr3_aa: CASSQGSGEQYF; v_call: TRBV14; clone_size: .
cdr3_aa: CASSIDRQETQYF; v_call: TRBV6-6; clone_size: few
cdr3_aa: CASSLGMPGGQTYNEQFF; v_call: TRBV11-2; clone_size: few
cdr3_aa: CASSHSRPGQGILLEQYF; v_call: TRBV12-3/TRBV12-4; clone_size: few
cdr3_aa: CSVVWQGGDIQYF; v_call: TRBV29-1; clone_size: many
cdr3_aa: CASSTDRDLYSPLHF; v_call: TRBV5-1; clone_size: few
cdr3_aa: CAWNDEGRTNTEAFF; v_call: TRBV30; clone_size: few
cdr3_aa: CSATVDYGYTF; v_call: TRBV29-1; clone_size: few
cdr3_aa: CASSFPGVAGSPLSYNEQFF; v_call: TRBV12-3/TRBV12-4; clone_size: few
cdr3_aa: CASSLEAGGFYEQYF; v_call: TRBV5-1; clone_size: many